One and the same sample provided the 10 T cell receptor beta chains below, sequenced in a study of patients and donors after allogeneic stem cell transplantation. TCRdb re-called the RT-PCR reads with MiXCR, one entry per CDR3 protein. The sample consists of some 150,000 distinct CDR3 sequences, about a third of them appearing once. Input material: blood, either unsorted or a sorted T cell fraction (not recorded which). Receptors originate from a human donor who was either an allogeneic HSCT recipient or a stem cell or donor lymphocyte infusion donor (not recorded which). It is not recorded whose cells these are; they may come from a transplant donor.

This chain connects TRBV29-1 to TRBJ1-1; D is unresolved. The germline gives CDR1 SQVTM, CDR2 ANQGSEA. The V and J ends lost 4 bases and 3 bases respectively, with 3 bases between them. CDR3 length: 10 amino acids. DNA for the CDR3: TGCAGCGTTGTATACACTGAAGCTTTCTTT. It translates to CSVVYTEAFF.

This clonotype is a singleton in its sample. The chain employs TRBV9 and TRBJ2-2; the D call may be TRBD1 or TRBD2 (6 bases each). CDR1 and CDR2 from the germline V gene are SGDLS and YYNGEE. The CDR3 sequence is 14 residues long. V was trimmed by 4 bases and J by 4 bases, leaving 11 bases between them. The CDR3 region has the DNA TGTGCCAGCAGCCTGAAGGGGGGCACCGGGGAGCTGTTTTTT. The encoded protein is CASSLKGGTGELFF.

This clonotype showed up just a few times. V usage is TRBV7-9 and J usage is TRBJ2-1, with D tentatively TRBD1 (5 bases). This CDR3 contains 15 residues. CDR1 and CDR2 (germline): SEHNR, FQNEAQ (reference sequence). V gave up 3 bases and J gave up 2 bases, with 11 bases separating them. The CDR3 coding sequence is TGTGCCAGCAGCTTCAGGGTAGGGACCTACAATGAGCAGTTCTTC. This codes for CASSFRVGTYNEQFF.

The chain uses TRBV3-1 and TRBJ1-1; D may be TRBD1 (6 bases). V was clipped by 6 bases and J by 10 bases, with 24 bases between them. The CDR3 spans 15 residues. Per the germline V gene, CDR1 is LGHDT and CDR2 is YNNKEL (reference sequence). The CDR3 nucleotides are TGTGCCAGCAGGCCGAACAGGGCGTTGGGTAGACCAGCTTTCTTT. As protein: CASRPNRALGRPAFF.

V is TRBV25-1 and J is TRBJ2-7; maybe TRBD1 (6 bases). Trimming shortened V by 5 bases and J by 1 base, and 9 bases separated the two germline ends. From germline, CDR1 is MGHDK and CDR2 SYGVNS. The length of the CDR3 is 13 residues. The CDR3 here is CASSLTGSYEQYF. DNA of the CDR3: TGTGCCAGCAGTCTAACAGGGTCCTACGAGCAGTACTTC.

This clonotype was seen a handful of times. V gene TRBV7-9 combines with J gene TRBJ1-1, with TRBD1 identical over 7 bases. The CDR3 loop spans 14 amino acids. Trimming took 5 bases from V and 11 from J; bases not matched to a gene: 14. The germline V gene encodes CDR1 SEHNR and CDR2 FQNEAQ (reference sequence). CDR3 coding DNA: TGTGCCAGCAGCCCCCGGGAAGGGGACAGCGGGGCTTTCTTT. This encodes CASSPREGDSGAFF.

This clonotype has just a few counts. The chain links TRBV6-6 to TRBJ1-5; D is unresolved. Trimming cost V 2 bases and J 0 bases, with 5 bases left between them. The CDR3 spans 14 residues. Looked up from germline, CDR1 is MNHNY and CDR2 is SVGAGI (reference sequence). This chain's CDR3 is CASSYEVSNQPQHF. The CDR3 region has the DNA TGTGCCAGCAGTTACGAAGTTAGCAATCAGCCCCAGCATTTT.

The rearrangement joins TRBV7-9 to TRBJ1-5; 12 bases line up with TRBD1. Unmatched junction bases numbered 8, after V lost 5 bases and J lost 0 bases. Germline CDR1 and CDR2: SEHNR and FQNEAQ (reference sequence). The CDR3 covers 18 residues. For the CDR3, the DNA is TGTGCCAGCAGCCCGGGACAGGGGGCTTTCCCTAGCAATCAGCCCCAGCATTTT. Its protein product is CASSPGQGAFPSNQPQHF.

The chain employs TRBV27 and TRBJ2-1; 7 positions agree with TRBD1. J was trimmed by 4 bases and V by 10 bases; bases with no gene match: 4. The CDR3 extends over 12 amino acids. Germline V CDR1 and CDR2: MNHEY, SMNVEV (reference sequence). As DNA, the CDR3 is TGTGCCACGGGGACAGAGTACAATGAGCAGTTCTTC. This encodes CATGTEYNEQFF.

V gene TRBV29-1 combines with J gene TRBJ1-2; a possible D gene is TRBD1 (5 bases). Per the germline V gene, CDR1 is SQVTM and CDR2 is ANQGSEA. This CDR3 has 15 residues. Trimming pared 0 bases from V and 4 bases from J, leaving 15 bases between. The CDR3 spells CSVEDGGVPPYGYTF. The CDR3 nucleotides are TGCAGCGTTGAAGATGGGGGGGTTCCCCCCTATGGCTACACCTTC.